This entry describes one TCR beta chain. This record comes from a study of blood T cell repertoires in COVID-19. Turning to the study itself: Sites across the United States, Italy and Spain contributed samples from acute and convalescent COVID-19. In each case, the material was cDNA or gDNA derived from T cells, B-cell-depleted T cells, or PBMCs.

Sequencing used immunoSEQ multiplex PCR; TCRdb keeps in-frame clones, though not all of them. Of 200,000 or so clones in the sample, about 87% were seen once. Ages ranged from about 18 to 89 years, with residence in fewer than 25 US areas. Input material: PBMCs or T cells enriched from blood (not recorded which). This clonotype originated in a woman aged 40 to 55 with acute COVID-19.

The CDR3 coding sequence is TGTGCCAGCAGCTTACAGGGCCGCCTCTCTGGAAACACCATATATTTT. The encoded protein is CASSLQGRLSGNTIYF. This sequence joins TRBV7-2 and TRBJ1-3; maybe TRBD1 (5 bases). Looked up from germline, CDR1 is SGHTA and CDR2 is FQGNSA. The CDR3 extends over 16 amino acids. The V gene lost 2 bases and the J gene lost 0 bases, with 11 bases spanning the gap.